The 25 T cell receptor beta chains below were found in one sample sequenced in a study of CXCR3-negative and CXCR3-positive naive CD8 T cells. UMI-labeled TRB cDNA libraries were prepared by 5' RACE. After re-calling the 5' RACE reads, TCRdb lists one entry per CDR3 protein, DNA absent. The table lists about 85,000 distinct CDR3 sequences. Their recognized antigens are unknown. Study-wide results and limits: Comparison of naive cells showed more hydrophobic TRB CDR3s in CXCR3-positive than in CXCR3-negative naive cells.

Sequences were obtained from naive CXCR3+ CD8+ T cells from blood. Sample subset: CD45RO-CCR7+CD27+CD95- naive CD8+ T cells expressing CXCR3 (TNR3+). These TCRs come from a human donor in good health. Some clones in this sample may be carry-over from other donors' samples.

The chain recombines TRBV20-1 with TRBJ1-1. The germline CDR1 and CDR2 sequences are DFQATT and SNEGSKA (reference sequence). The CDR3 is made up of 13 amino acids. The CDR3 loop is CSAREVRDTEAFF.

This chain links TRBV2 with TRBJ2-7; there is no DNA to check the TCRdb D call of TRBD1. The CDR3 sequence is 15 residues long. The V gene's germline CDR1 is SNHLY and CDR2 FYNNEI. The CDR3 loop reads CASSEDKGLSYEQYF.

The chain carries TRBV7-9 and TRBJ2-5; TCRdb proposes TRBD2, but this gene call is untestable without DNA. This CDR3 region has 15 residues. The germline V gene has CDR1 SEHNR and CDR2 FQNEAQ (reference sequence). CDR3 residues: CASSFISGVQETQYF.

The chain joins TRBV28 to TRBJ2-1; TCRdb's D call of TRBD1 is untestable without DNA. Germline V gene data show CDR1 as MDHEN and CDR2 as SYDVKM. The CDR3 runs 12 residues. The CDR3 is CASITGGAEQFF. Full variable domain (remainder filled in from reference TRBV28 and TRBJ2-1): DVKVTQSSRYLVKRTGEKVFLECVQDMDHENMFWYRQDPGLGLRLIYFSYDVKMKEKGDIPEGYSVSREKKERFSLILESASTNQTSMYLCASITGGAEQFFGPGTRLTVL.

The chain links TRBV29-1 to TRBJ1-4; as DNA is missing, the TRBD1 call by TCRdb cannot be tested. Germline assignment: CDR1 SQVTM and CDR2 ANQGSEA. The CDR3 is 11 amino acids. CDR3 loop: CSVGTVEKLFF.

V gene TRBV7-9 combines with J gene TRBJ2-5. Germline V CDR1 and CDR2: SEHNR, FQNEAQ (reference sequence). The CDR3 sequence is 12 residues long. The CDR3 sequence: CASSLGPRAQYF.

The CDR3 region is CASSLWGYNEQFF. V gene TRBV5-5 combines with J gene TRBJ2-1. Per germline, CDR1 SGHKS and CDR2 YYEKEE (reference sequence). This CDR3 has 13 residues.

The chain couples TRBV6-2 or TRBV6-3 to TRBJ2-1. The CDR3 consists of 11 residues. Germline CDR1 reads MNHEY; CDR2 reads SVGEGT. CDR3 sequence: CASSLGVEQFF.

The J gene is TRBJ2-5, the V gene TRBV5-1; as DNA is missing, the TRBD2 call by TCRdb cannot be tested. Germline CDR1 reads SGHRS; CDR2 reads YFSETQ. The CDR3 consists of 12 residues. This chain's CDR3 is CASGSSEGTQYF.

The V and J genes are TRBV7-9 and TRBJ1-3; with no DNA, the TCRdb D assignment of TRBD1 cannot be verified. This CDR3 region has 14 residues. Germline values: CDR1 SEHNR, CDR2 FQNEAQ (reference sequence). This chain's CDR3 is CAWGQANSGNTIYF.

The J gene is TRBJ1-5, the V gene TRBV20-1; absent DNA, TCRdb's TRBD1 call cannot be checked. This CDR3 comprises 15 residues. CDR1 and CDR2 (germline): DFQATT, SNEGSKA (reference sequence). The CDR3: CSAHTGASGNQPQHF.

V usage is TRBV10-3 and J usage is TRBJ2-1; the D call of TRBD2 rests on TCRdb alone, since no DNA is present to check it. The CDR3 is 15 amino acids. Germline CDR1 is ENHRY and CDR2 is SYGVKD. CDR3 residues: CAIQTTLSSYNEQFF.

The chain joins TRBV7-9 to TRBJ2-7; TCRdb's D gene call, TRBD1, goes unchecked for lack of DNA. The CDR3 is 13 amino acids. CDR1 is SEHNR and CDR2 is FQNEAQ in the germline V gene (reference sequence). The CDR3 here is CASSLGPGGKQYF.

The rearrangement uses TRBV27 and TRBJ2-3. Per germline, CDR1 MNHEY and CDR2 SMNVEV (reference sequence). The CDR3 spans 16 residues. This CDR3 is CASSLSGVPRTDTQYF.

The genes are TRBV7-6 and TRBJ2-1. Germline V gives CDR1 SGHVS, CDR2 FNYEAQ. The CDR3 is made up of 13 amino acids. The CDR3 reads CASSLGVPDEQFF.

The rearrangement joins TRBV7-9 to TRBJ1-1; the TRBD1 assignment by TCRdb is unverifiable without DNA. The CDR3 extends over 15 amino acids. CDR1 is SEHNR and CDR2 is FQNEAQ in the germline V gene (reference sequence). The CDR3 loop reads CASSPPRGQGTEAFF. Filled out from reference TRBV7-9 and TRBJ1-1, the complete variable domain reads DTGVSQNPRHKITKRGQNVTFRCDPISEHNRLYWYRQTLGQGPEFLTYFQNEAQLEKSRLLSDRFSAERPKGSFSTLEIQRTEQGDSAMYLCASSPPRGQGTEAFFGQGTRLTVV.

The V and J genes are TRBV5-1 and TRBJ2-2; the TCRdb call, TRBD1, lacks DNA for checking. The CDR3 consists of 15 residues. CDR1 SGHRS and CDR2 YFSETQ come from the germline V gene. CDR3 region: CASSWTGGETGELFF.

The J gene is TRBJ2-7, the V gene TRBV28; TCRdb gives TRBD1 as the D gene, but with no DNA this cannot be confirmed. Germline assignment: CDR1 MDHEN and CDR2 SYDVKM. The CDR3 consists of 12 residues. CDR3 sequence reads: CASSLGGGEQYF.

This chain connects TRBV6-2 or TRBV6-3 to TRBJ2-7; the D call of TRBD2 rests on TCRdb alone, since no DNA is present to check it. Germline CDR1 reads MNHEY; CDR2 reads SVGEGT. The CDR3 is 18 amino acids. CDR3 protein: CASSYAGLAGGQTYEQYF.

The rearrangement uses TRBV4-1 and TRBJ2-7; without DNA, the TCRdb call of TRBD1 cannot be checked. The CDR3 sequence is 14 residues long. The V gene's germline CDR1 is MGHRA and CDR2 YSYEKL. CDR3 sequence: CASSQDGDSFEQYF.

V is TRBV2 and J is TRBJ1-5; TCRdb selects TRBD1, and the lack of DNA leaves this call unchecked. The length of the CDR3 is 14 residues. Germline CDR1 and CDR2: SNHLY and FYNNEI. The CDR3 protein is CASSSMRGAGPQHF.

V and J are TRBV12-3 or TRBV12-4 and TRBJ2-7; TCRdb reports TRBD1, a call that lacks DNA to check it against. The CDR3 runs 13 residues. CDR3 region: CASTRPGSYEQYF.

The chain employs TRBV9 and TRBJ2-1; the D call of TRBD2 rests on TCRdb alone, since no DNA is present to check it. The CDR3 has 13 amino acids. CDR1 is SGDLS and CDR2 is YYNGEE in the germline V gene. Here the CDR3 reads CASTGTTGPEQFF.

The chain is built from TRBV3-1 and TRBJ1-4. The CDR3 extends over 18 amino acids. Per the germline V gene, CDR1 is LGHDT and CDR2 is YNNKEL (reference sequence). CDR3 residues: CASSLNSAEYATNEKLFF. The full variable domain, with the rest looked up from reference TRBV3-1 and TRBJ1-4, is DTAVSQTPKYLVTQMGNDKSIKCEQNLGHDTMYWYKQDSKKFLKIMFSYNNKELIINETVPNRFSPKSPDKAHLNLHINSLELGDSAVYFCASSLNSAEYATNEKLFFGSGTQLSVL.

The chain links TRBV20-1 to TRBJ2-7; TCRdb selects TRBD2, and the lack of DNA leaves this call unchecked. Germline CDR1 and CDR2: DFQATT and SNEGSKA (reference sequence). This CDR3 is built from 13 residues. This chain's CDR3 is CSVIPASRYEQYF.